This entry lists 29 T cell receptor beta chains sequenced from one sample in a study of T cell responses to AZD1222 COVID-19 vaccine. Clones were read by immunoSEQ multiplex PCR, and TCRdb kept only the in-frame ones, dropping some. The repertoire holds approximately 110,000 clones, with around 90% as singletons. This material consisted of peripheral blood, taken 28 days after the second AZD1222 dose. These receptors all come from an adult who received the AZD1222 COVID-19 vaccine.

The chain carries TRBV28 and TRBJ1-1, with 7 bases that match TRBD1. V lost 3 bases to trimming and J lost 8 bases; unmatched junction nucleotides: 3. The CDR3 is 12 amino acids. Germline V gene data show CDR1 as MDHEN and CDR2 as SYDVKM. This chain's CDR3 is CASSFPGQEAFF. The CDR3 DNA reads as TGTGCCAGCAGTTTTCCGGGACAGGAAGCTTTCTTT.

The chain carries TRBV12-3 or TRBV12-4 and TRBJ2-1; 10 bases are shared with TRBD2. The CDR3 is made up of 12 amino acids. With 5 bases clipped from V and 15 bases from J, the junction kept 7 bases outside the gene matches. CDR3 residues: CASSTGTSDLFF. Written as DNA, the CDR3 is TGTGCCAGCAGTACCGGGACTAGCGACCTGTTCTTC.

The table lists this clone with a count of one. The rearrangement uses TRBV21-1 and TRBJ2-2; the table's D call of TRBD2 was not tested on the DNA. TRBV21-1 is a pseudogene. This CDR3 spans 18 amino acids. In DNA form, the CDR3 reads TGTGCCAGCAGCCCGGGGACTAGCGGGAGGGCATGGACCGGGGAGCTGTTTTTT. Translation: CASSPGTSGRAWTGELFF.

The chain is built from TRBV28 and TRBJ1-1; D gene unclear. The CDR3 consists of 16 residues. V lost 3 bases and J lost 1, with 15 bases in between. CDR1 and CDR2 from the germline V gene are MDHEN and SYDVKM. As DNA, the CDR3 is TGTGCCAGCAGTTTCGGTTTCACAGCTCAGAACACTGAAGCTTTCTTT. Its translation: CASSFGFTAQNTEAFF.

The chain has TRBV4-1 and TRBJ2-1, with D uncertain. V lost 3 bases and J lost 2, with 11 bases in between. The CDR3 extends over 15 amino acids. The V gene's germline CDR1 is MGHRA and CDR2 YSYEKL. CDR3 protein: CASSQGGTTYNEQFF. CDR3 nucleotides: TGCGCCAGCAGCCAGGGCGGCACCACCTACAATGAGCAGTTCTTC.

The genes are TRBV2 and TRBJ1-1; TRBD1 matches at 8 bases. CDR1 is SNHLY and CDR2 is FYNNEI in the germline V gene. V lost 3 bases to trimming and J lost 4 bases; unmatched junction nucleotides: 4. CDR3 length: 14 amino acids. CDR3 nucleotide sequence: TGTGCCAGCAGTGACAGGGGGCTTTTCACTGAAGCTTTCTTT. This translates into CASSDRGLFTEAFF.

This chain links TRBV5-1 with TRBJ2-3; D gene uncertain. This CDR3 is 15 amino acids long. Deletions cut 3 bases from V and 0 bases from J, with 11 bases between. Germline assignment: CDR1 SGHRS and CDR2 YFSETQ. CDR3 DNA: TGCGCCAGCAGCTCGAAACTTTCTAGCACAGATACGCAGTATTTT. Its translation is CASSSKLSSTDTQYF.

The chain has TRBV10-3 and TRBJ2-7; 11 positions match TRBD1. The CDR3 sequence is 15 residues long. The V gene's germline CDR1 is ENHRY and CDR2 SYGVKD. The V segment lost 8 bases and the J segment 4 bases; nucleotides outside the gene matches: 10. The CDR3 coding sequence is TGTGCCATCCACCCAACCGGGACAGGGGGTTACGAGCAGTACTTC. As protein: CAIHPTGTGGYEQYF.

The chain employs TRBV29-1 and TRBJ2-5, with 11 bases matching TRBD2. Germline V gene data show CDR1 as SQVTM and CDR2 as ANQGSEA. The V segment lost 4 bases and the J segment 1 base; nucleotides outside the gene matches: 5. The CDR3 is 15 amino acids. The CDR3 DNA sequence: TGCAGCGTTGGAGGACTAGCGGGCCTCCAAGAGACCCAGTACTTC. Protein: CSVGGLAGLQETQYF.

The rearrangement links TRBV15 to TRBJ1-2, with 7 bases aligning to TRBD1. The junction had 6 bases not matched to a gene; V was cut back by 3 bases and J by 2 bases. Germline CDR1 reads LNHNV; CDR2 reads YYDKDF (reference sequence). The CDR3 has 15 residues. The CDR3 DNA reads as TGTGCCACCAGCAGGCTGGGGGGACAGAACTATGGCTACACCTTC. Protein: CATSRLGGQNYGYTF. The full variable domain, completed using reference TRBV15 and TRBJ1-2, is DAMVIQNPRYQVTQFGKPVTLSCSQTLNHNVMYWYQQKSSQAPKLLFHYYDKDFNNEADTPDNFQSRRPNTSFCFLDIRSPGLGDTAMYLCATSRLGGQNYGYTFGSGTRLTVV.

This clone was detected ten times or more. The rearrangement links TRBV24-1 to TRBJ2-1, with TRBD2 matching 8 bases. Losses at the gene ends were 4 bases for V and 2 bases for J; bases not matched to a gene: 3. Per germline, CDR1 KGHDR and CDR2 SFDVKD. The CDR3 spans 15 residues. The CDR3 loop is CATSDHSGTYNEQFF. The DNA of the CDR3 is TGTGCCACCAGTGACCATAGCGGGACCTACAATGAGCAGTTCTTC.

This chain joins TRBV5-3 and TRBJ1-2, with D maybe TRBD1 (6 bases). TRBV5-3 is reported as an ORF; its role is uncertain. This CDR3 comprises 13 residues. Trimming pared 7 bases from V and 3 bases from J, leaving 13 bases between. The CDR3 coding sequence is TGTGCCAGACTCATTGCAGGGGACTATGGCTACACCTTC. Translation gives CARLIAGDYGYTF.

V and J are TRBV19 and TRBJ1-2, with TRBD1 as a possible D gene (6 bases). The CDR3 extends over 16 amino acids. V lost 7 bases to trimming and J lost 3 bases, with 21 bases between them. Germline V gene data show CDR1 as LNHDA and CDR2 as SQIVND (reference sequence). As DNA, the CDR3 is TGTGCCAGTACCAACGCGAGAGGGACAAGGGACTATGGCTACACCTTC. Translated: CASTNARGTRDYGYTF. The variable domain in full, with the rest retrieved from reference TRBV19 and TRBJ1-2, is DGGITQSPKYLFRKEGQNVTLSCEQNLNHDAMYWYRQDPGQGLRLIYYSQIVNDFQKGDIAEGYSVSREKKESFPLTVTSAQKNPTAFYLCASTNARGTRDYGYTFGSGTRLTVV.

The chain joins TRBV19 to TRBJ1-5; 7 nucleotides line up with TRBD1. V gave up 5 bases and J gave up 2 bases; unmatched junction bases: 12. The length of the CDR3 is 17 residues. Germline CDR1 reads LNHDA; CDR2 reads SQIVND (reference sequence). CDR3 in amino acids: CASSAEGAAYGNQPQHF. CDR3 bases: TGTGCCAGTAGTGCAGAGGGGGCGGCATATGGCAATCAGCCCCAGCATTTT.

J is TRBJ2-5 and V is TRBV6-5; 7 bases line up with TRBD1. Trimming took 5 bases from V and 5 from J; bases not matched to a gene: 5. The CDR3 runs to 13 residues. Germline CDR1 is MNHEY and CDR2 is SVGAGI. DNA for the CDR3: TGTGCCAGCAGTACCGGACAGGTGGAGACCCAGTACTTC. It is translated as CASSTGQVETQYF.

The CDR3 bases are TGTGCCAGCAGTTACTCGGGGCTGAACTATGGCTACACCTTC. Amino acid sequence: CASSYSGLNYGYTF. The chain has TRBV6-2 or TRBV6-3 and TRBJ1-2; possibly TRBD1 for D (5 bases). Germline V gene data show CDR1 as MNHEY and CDR2 as SVGEGT. This CDR3 spans 14 amino acids. V lost 0 bases and J 2 bases, leaving 7 bases between the germline ends.

The V call is TRBV5-1, the J call TRBJ1-6; 11 bases map to TRBD1. V shed 0 bases, J shed 10 bases, and the junction held 6 bases outside the gene matches. CDR3 length equals 16 residues. Looked up from germline, CDR1 is SGHRS and CDR2 is YFSETQ. The CDR3, as DNA: TGCGCCAGCAGCTTGGCCGGACAGGGGGCAGGATCACCCCTCCACTTT. Encoded protein: CASSLAGQGAGSPLHF.

The V and J genes are TRBV6-5 and TRBJ2-7, with 9 nucleotides matching TRBD1. The germline V gene encodes CDR1 MNHEY and CDR2 SVGAGI. The CDR3 has 15 residues. J was trimmed by 3 bases and V by 2 bases; bases with no gene match: 5. The CDR3 here is CASSYGTGPLYEQYF. The CDR3 DNA follows: TGTGCCAGCAGTTACGGGACAGGGCCCCTCTACGAGCAGTACTTC.

V gene TRBV28 combines with J gene TRBJ2-2, with TRBD1 matching over 7 bases. CDR1 is MDHEN, CDR2 SYDVKM, per germline. The CDR3 is made up of 17 amino acids. The V gene end was trimmed by 1 base and the J gene end by 4 bases; junction bases not matched to a gene: 9. The CDR3: CASSLSWTGLLTGELFF. The CDR3 DNA is TGTGCCAGCAGTTTATCCTGGACAGGATTGCTCACCGGGGAGCTGTTTTTT.

The gene calls are TRBV2 and TRBJ1-5; 8 bases fit TRBD1. Germline V gene lookup returns CDR1 SNHLY and CDR2 FYNNEI. CDR3 length: 13 amino acids. Unmatched junction bases numbered 0, after V lost 3 bases and J lost 5 bases. CDR3 DNA sequence: TGTGCCAGCAGTGAGACAGGGGATCAGCCCCAGCATTTT. Translated, it gives CASSETGDQPQHF.

The chain carries TRBV5-1 and TRBJ2-7; TRBD2 aligns across 11 bases. The CDR3 has 18 residues. The V gene end was trimmed by 6 bases and the J gene end by 2 bases; junction bases not matched to a gene: 16. Germline V gives CDR1 SGHRS, CDR2 YFSETQ. The DNA of the CDR3 is TGCGCCAGCACCGACCCAGGCGTAGCGGGAGGGCTAGCCTACGAGCAGTACTTC. This gives the protein CASTDPGVAGGLAYEQYF.

The chain has TRBV6-1 and TRBJ1-1; unclear D gene. The V gene lost 2 bases and the J gene lost 5 bases, with 15 bases spanning the gap. The CDR3 covers 15 residues. Germline V lookup: CDR1 MNHNS, CDR2 SASEGT. The CDR3 DNA sequence: TGTGCCAGCAGTGAAACGGAGCTCAAGAGGACTGAAGCTTTCTTT. Translating gives CASSETELKRTEAFF.

The chain is built from TRBV10-3 and TRBJ2-5, with unresolved D. Germline V CDR1 and CDR2: ENHRY, SYGVKD. CDR3 length: 14 residues. Trimming left V 2 bases short and J 5 bases short, with 12 bases between. The CDR3 DNA is TGTGCCATCAGTGAGGGTACGGTCTGGGAGACCCAGTACTTC. It is translated as CAISEGTVWETQYF.

This chain connects TRBV6-1 to TRBJ2-1; perhaps TRBD2 as D (5 bases). The CDR3 sequence is 15 residues long. CDR1 is MNHNS, CDR2 SASEGT, per germline. V was clipped by 0 bases and J by 4 bases, with 10 bases between them. The CDR3 region is CASSEAWTAYNEQFF. The CDR3 DNA is TGTGCCAGCAGTGAAGCCTGGACTGCATACAATGAGCAGTTCTTC.

The CDR3 nucleotides are TGTGCCAGCAGTGAACCAGATGGCCAGGGGGCCTACGAGCAGTACTTC. Its protein product is CASSEPDGQGAYEQYF. V gene TRBV6-1 combines with J gene TRBJ2-7, with TRBD1 matching over 7 bases. After removal of 2 bases from V and 2 bases from J, the junction contained 9 bases not matched to a gene. CDR1 is MNHNS, CDR2 SASEGT, per germline. The length of the CDR3 is 16 residues.

This chain links TRBV7-9 with TRBJ1-2, with D uncertain. The CDR3 length is 15 residues. Germline values: CDR1 SEHNR, CDR2 FQNEAQ (reference sequence). Deletions cut 5 bases from V and 4 bases from J, with 17 bases between. The chain's CDR3 is CASSPVGRDPYGYTF. The CDR3 DNA sequence: TGTGCCAGCAGCCCAGTCGGGAGAGATCCCTATGGCTACACCTTC. Full variable domain (outside the CDR3, taken from reference TRBV7-9 and TRBJ1-2): DTGVSQNPRHKITKRGQNVTFRCDPISEHNRLYWYRQTLGQGPEFLTYFQNEAQLEKSRLLSDRFSAERPKGSFSTLEIQRTEQGDSAMYLCASSPVGRDPYGYTFGSGTRLTVV.

The rearrangement links TRBV7-2 to TRBJ1-6, with TRBD1 matching over 7 bases. Looked up from germline, CDR1 is SGHTA and CDR2 is FQGNSA. This CDR3 has 15 residues. The junction had 2 bases not matched to a gene; V was cut back by 0 bases and J by 6 bases. The CDR3 DNA follows: TGTGCCAGCAGCTTAGCTCGACAGGGTAATTCACCCCTCCACTTT. Amino acids: CASSLARQGNSPLHF.

The gene calls are TRBV3-1 (or the pseudogene TRBV3-2) and TRBJ1-2, with D unresolved. Germline V gene sequence: CDR1 LGHDT, CDR2 YNNKEL (reference sequence). The CDR3 is 15 residues long. V was pared by 3 bases and J by 2 bases, with 13 bases between. The CDR3, as DNA: TGTGCCAGCAGCCAGTCCCGGCTCGCCAACTATGGCTACACCTTC. Protein: CASSQSRLANYGYTF.

The chain joins TRBV27 to TRBJ2-7; D is unresolved. The germline V gene has CDR1 MNHEY and CDR2 SMNVEV (reference sequence). The CDR3 runs 13 residues. The ends were cut back, 0 bases at V and 7 bases at J, with 10 bases in the middle. The CDR3, as DNA: TGTGCCAGCAGTTTATCGTCCTCGTTAGAGCAGTACTTC. Amino acids: CASSLSSSLEQYF.